These 25 T cell receptor beta chains share one sample of origin, sequenced in a study of PD-L1 blockade in urothelial cancer. Measured with immunoSEQ multiplex PCR; TCRdb has only the in-frame clones, and not every one. The sample lists tens of thousands of clones; more than 70% were seen once. Sequencing was performed on PBMCs, taken around atezolizumab (anti-PD-L1) treatment. The receptors originated from a man in his 70s with urothelial cancer.

J is TRBJ1-2 and V is TRBV7-2, with a possible D match to TRBD1 (5 bases). Germline loops: CDR1 SGHTA, CDR2 FQGNSA. The length of the CDR3 is 14 residues. Trimming removed 6 bases from V and 7 bases from J, with 18 bases in between. CDR3 residues: CASRPGAGISGYTF. CDR3 DNA: TGTGCCAGCAGGCCTGGGGCAGGGATCTCTGGCTACACCTTC.

In its sample, this clone was seen once. The rearrangement links TRBV10-3 to TRBJ2-1; 10 positions match TRBD2. Germline values: CDR1 ENHRY, CDR2 SYGVKD. The CDR3 consists of 14 residues. V trimming: 2 bases; J trimming: 6 bases; junction bases outside the gene matches: 1. This CDR3 reads CAISELAGANEQFF. CDR3 nucleotide sequence: TGTGCCATCAGTGAGCTAGCGGGAGCCAATGAGCAGTTCTTC.

J is TRBJ2-3 and V is TRBV6-5; no definite D call. The CDR3 contains 14 residues. V was shortened by 0 bases and J by 4 bases, with 8 bases between the two germline ends. Germline V lookup: CDR1 MNHEY, CDR2 SVGAGI. CDR3 DNA: TGTGCCAGCAGTTACTCGGCTAGGCCAGATACGCAGTATTTT. Translating it yields CASSYSARPDTQYF.

The J gene is TRBJ2-5, the V gene TRBV9; D not certain. Trimming took 5 bases from V and 0 from J, leaving 17 bases between them. This CDR3 comprises 16 residues. CDR1 SGDLS and CDR2 YYNGEE come from the germline V gene. CDR3 amino acids: CASSEGLAVDQETQYF. The CDR3 DNA reads TGTGCCAGCAGTGAAGGCTTGGCGGTCGACCAAGAGACCCAGTACTTC.

CDR3 DNA: TGTGCCAGCAGTGCGGGACAGCTCAATCAGCCCCAGCATTTT. Protein product: CASSAGQLNQPQHF. The J gene is TRBJ1-5, the V gene TRBV2; the match to TRBD1 covers 7 bases. The CDR3 runs 14 residues. The V gene end was trimmed by 4 bases and the J gene end by 3 bases; junction bases not matched to a gene: 3. CDR1 and CDR2 from the germline V gene are SNHLY and FYNNEI. Full variable domain (outside the CDR3, taken from reference TRBV2 and TRBJ1-5): EPEVTQTPSHQVTQMGQEVILRCVPISNHLYFYWYRQILGQKVEFLVSFYNNEISEKSEIFDDQFSVERPDGSNFTLKIRSTKLEDSAMYFCASSAGQLNQPQHFGDGTRLSIL.

The V call is TRBV5-1, the J call TRBJ2-1; D is unresolved. Trimming left V 1 base short and J 1 base short, with 9 bases between. The germline V gene encodes CDR1 SGHRS and CDR2 YFSETQ. CDR3 length: 15 residues. The CDR3 region is CASSLLTPSYNEQFF. In DNA, the CDR3 is TGCGCCAGCAGCTTGTTAACTCCGTCCTACAATGAGCAGTTCTTC.

V gene TRBV5-1 combines with J gene TRBJ2-3; D may be TRBD1 (6 bases). CDR3 length: 15 amino acids. Per germline, CDR1 SGHRS and CDR2 YFSETQ. The V gene lost 1 base and the J gene lost 1 base, with 10 bases spanning the gap. The CDR3 region has the DNA TGCGCCAGCAGCTTGAATCCAGGGGGCACAGATACGCAGTATTTT. The encoded protein is CASSLNPGGTDTQYF.

The genes are TRBV4-2 and TRBJ2-1, with D maybe TRBD2 (6 bases). V gave up 0 bases and J gave up 9 bases, with 15 bases separating them. Germline CDR1 and CDR2: LGHNA and YNFKEQ. CDR3 length equals 15 residues. The CDR3 loop reads CASSQDWSFGGEQFF. In DNA form, the CDR3 reads TGTGCCAGCAGCCAAGATTGGTCTTTCGGGGGTGAGCAGTTCTTC.

The chain carries TRBV10-3 and TRBJ1-2; tentative D call: TRBD1 (5 bases). The CDR3 is 12 amino acids. V was cut by 3 bases and J by 7 bases, with 9 bases left in between. Germline CDR1 reads ENHRY; CDR2 reads SYGVKD. The CDR3 spells CAISDRDSGYTF. The CDR3 DNA follows: TGTGCCATCAGTGATAGGGACTCTGGCTACACCTTC.

The chain employs TRBV6-1 and TRBJ1-5, with 11 bases that match TRBD1. The CDR3 is 15 amino acids. Trimming at V came to 5 bases and at J to 3 bases, leaving 3 bases not matched to a gene. Germline-derived CDR1 and CDR2 are MNHNS and SASEGT. The CDR3 spells CASSWTGGFNQPQHF. CDR3 DNA sequence: TGTGCCAGCAGTTGGACAGGGGGCTTCAATCAGCCCCAGCATTTT.

The CDR3 region is CASSSHTGVEQFF. Written as DNA, the CDR3 is TGTGCCAGCAGCTCCCACACGGGGGTCGAGCAGTTCTTC. The V call is TRBV7-3, the J call TRBJ2-1, with D possibly TRBD2 on 6 matching bases. CDR3 length: 13 amino acids. Trimming cost V 4 bases and J 10 bases, with 14 bases left between them. CDR1 and CDR2 (germline): SGHTA, FQGTGA. Filled out from reference TRBV7-3 and TRBJ2-1, the complete variable domain reads GAGVSQTPSNKVTEKGKYVELRCDPISGHTALYWYRQSLGQGPEFLIYFQGTGAADDSGLPNDRFFAVRPEGSVSTLKIQRTERGDSAVYLCASSSHTGVEQFFGPGTRLTVL.

The chain couples TRBV19 to TRBJ2-3; 10 bases align to TRBD2. The CDR3 spans 19 residues. Per germline, CDR1 LNHDA and CDR2 SQIVND (reference sequence). Losses at the gene ends were 3 bases for V and 1 base for J; bases not matched to a gene: 13. CDR3 in amino acids: CASSISMASGSLGTDTQYF. As DNA, the CDR3 is TGTGCCAGTAGTATTTCCATGGCTAGCGGGAGTTTGGGCACAGATACGCAGTATTTT.

V and J are TRBV27 and TRBJ1-5; tentatively, D is TRBD1 (5 bases). V was pared by 8 bases and J by 6 bases, with 20 bases between. Germline V gene data show CDR1 as MNHEY and CDR2 as SMNVEV (reference sequence). CDR3 length: 15 amino acids. The CDR3 DNA is TGTGCCAGCCAACCGCAGGGAGGGGTAGTTCAGCCCCAGCATTTT. Residues: CASQPQGGVVQPQHF.

This clone was recorded once. This sequence joins TRBV5-1 and TRBJ2-4, with D uncertain. Looked up from germline, CDR1 is SGHRS and CDR2 is YFSETQ. The V end was cut by 1 base, the J end by 6 bases, with 8 bases between. This CDR3 region has 13 residues. CDR3 sequence reads: CASSLFPGNIQYF. CDR3 bases: TGCGCCAGCAGCTTGTTTCCAGGAAACATTCAGTACTTC.

V is TRBV5-1 and J is TRBJ2-7, with D possibly being TRBD1 (5 bases). The V gene's germline CDR1 is SGHRS and CDR2 YFSETQ. This CDR3 contains 16 residues. The germline V and J ends were trimmed by 5 bases and 3 bases, with 21 bases remaining between them. The chain's CDR3 is CASSIDAGQWDYEQYF. The DNA of the CDR3 is TGCGCCAGCAGTATTGACGCTGGACAATGGGACTACGAGCAGTACTTC.

V is TRBV5-5 and J is TRBJ2-7, with a possible D match to TRBD1 (5 bases). Germline-derived CDR1 and CDR2 are SGHKS and YYEKEE (reference sequence). The CDR3 is made up of 14 amino acids. The V gene lost 0 bases and the J gene lost 3 bases, with 10 bases spanning the gap. The CDR3, as DNA: TGTGCCAGCAGCTTGGAAGGGGTCGGCTACGAGCAGTACTTC. Its protein is CASSLEGVGYEQYF. The full variable domain, in which reference TRBV5-5 and TRBJ2-7 provide the parts outside the CDR3, is DAGVTQSPTHLIKTRGQQVTLRCSPISGHKSVSWYQQVLGQGPQFIFQYYEKEERGRGNFPDRFSARQFPNYSSELNVNALLLGDSALYLCASSLEGVGYEQYFGPGTRLTVT.

This rearrangement joins TRBV7-9 to TRBJ2-7; a weak D match, TRBD1 (6 bases). CDR3 length: 15 amino acids. The germline CDR1 and CDR2 sequences are SEHNR and FQNEAQ (reference sequence). V was trimmed by 5 bases and J by 6 bases, leaving 20 bases between them. CDR3 DNA: TGTGCCAGCAGCCAGAACAGGGAAAACATCGGCGAGCAGTACTTC. The encoded protein is CASSQNRENIGEQYF.

This clone was detected only a few times. This chain links TRBV6-6 with TRBJ1-1; the match to TRBD1 covers 9 bases. J was trimmed by 5 bases and V by 6 bases; bases with no gene match: 7. CDR3 length: 14 amino acids. Germline CDR1 is MNHNY and CDR2 is SVGAGI (reference sequence). The CDR3 DNA sequence: TGTGCCAGCAGGCCCGGACAGGGGAAGACTGAAGCTTTCTTT. As protein: CASRPGQGKTEAFF.

This chain uses TRBV9 with TRBJ2-5; 8 positions match TRBD2. The trim removed 4 bases at V and 5 bases at J, leaving 4 bases unmatched. There are 13 residues in the CDR3. Germline CDR1 reads SGDLS; CDR2 reads YYNGEE. The CDR3 protein is CASSRAGVETQYF. The CDR3 coding sequence is TGTGCCAGCAGCAGAGCGGGAGTGGAGACCCAGTACTTC.

The chain has TRBV27 and TRBJ1-1; a possible D gene is TRBD1 (6 bases). Germline CDR1 and CDR2: MNHEY and SMNVEV (reference sequence). The CDR3 has 12 residues. V was cut by 8 bases and J by 6 bases, with 13 bases left in between. As DNA, the CDR3 is TGTGCCAGCGGAAAAGGGGGGGCTGAAGCTTTCTTT. It translates to CASGKGGAEAFF.

The rearrangement links TRBV28 to TRBJ1-5; possibly TRBD1 for D (6 bases). Trimming cost V 7 bases and J 5 bases, with 12 bases left between them. Germline loops: CDR1 MDHEN, CDR2 SYDVKM. The CDR3 is 13 residues long. The DNA for the CDR3 is TGTGCCAGCAAAACGACAGGCTATCAGCCCCAGCATTTT. It translates to CASKTTGYQPQHF.

This chain uses TRBV6-6 with TRBJ2-3; D possibly corresponds to TRBD1 (6 bases). CDR3 size: 15 residues. Germline V gives CDR1 MNHNY, CDR2 SVGAGI (reference sequence). V gave up 2 bases and J gave up 8 bases, with 17 bases separating them. The DNA of the CDR3 is TGTGCCAGCAGTTACCCAAACAGGGAACCGGGTACGCAGTATTTT. Translated: CASSYPNREPGTQYF.

The sample holds one count of this clone. The chain carries TRBV21-1 and TRBJ1-1. TRBV21-1 is marked as a pseudogene. The CDR3 length is 16 residues. CDR3 in DNA: TGTGCCAGCAGCAATCGTCACCGAGGGTTGGACACTGAAGCTTTCTTT. Protein: CASSNRHRGLDTEAFF.

The rearrangement uses TRBV10-3 and TRBJ1-3, with D uncertain. Per the germline V gene, CDR1 is ENHRY and CDR2 is SYGVKD. Trimming cost V 6 bases and J 0 bases, with 6 bases left between them. The CDR3 totals 13 residues. CDR3 in amino acids: CAISSFSGNTIYF. The CDR3 coding sequence is TGTGCCATCAGCTCCTTCTCTGGAAACACCATATATTTT.

Written as DNA, the CDR3 is TGTGCCAGCAGGCAAGGGGAGGCTAATGAAAAACTGTTTTTT. The encoded protein is CASRQGEANEKLFF. The J gene is TRBJ1-4, the V gene TRBV7-9; D is possibly TRBD1 (5 bases). The V end lost 6 bases, the J end lost 3 bases, and 11 bases lay between the germline ends. The CDR3 is made up of 14 amino acids. Germline V gene lookup returns CDR1 SEHNR and CDR2 FQNEAQ (reference sequence).